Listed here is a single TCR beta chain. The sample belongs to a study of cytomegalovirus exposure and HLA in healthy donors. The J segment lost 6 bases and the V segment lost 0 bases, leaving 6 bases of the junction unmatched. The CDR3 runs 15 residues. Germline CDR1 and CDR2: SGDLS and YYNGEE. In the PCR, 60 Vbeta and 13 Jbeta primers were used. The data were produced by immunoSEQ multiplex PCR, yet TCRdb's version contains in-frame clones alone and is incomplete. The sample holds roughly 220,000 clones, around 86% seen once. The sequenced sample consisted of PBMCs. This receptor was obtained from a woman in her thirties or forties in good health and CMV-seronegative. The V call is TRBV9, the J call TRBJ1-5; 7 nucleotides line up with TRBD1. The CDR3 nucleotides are TGTGCCAGCAGCGTAGCCGACAGGGCGGGTCAGCCCCAGCATTTT. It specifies CASSVADRAGQPQHF.